These T cell receptor beta chains were read from a single sample in a study of control samples from healthy donors and cancer patients. Sequenced by immunoSEQ multiplex PCR; TCRdb stores in-frame clones only, minus some. The sample lists approximately 80,000 clones; about 88% were seen once. The sequencing sample was made of blood. Every receptor here comes from a woman aged 45-65 years in good health. CDR3s include the opening cysteine and the closing phenylalanine or tryptophan. The order of the fields is J gene, D gene, clone size, V gene, CDR3 protein, CDR3 DNA. D genes are given only for firm matches. Part of the rows lack a size; the others show once, few, many or a class for expanded clones.

>TRBJ2-3|-|-|TRBV2
CASSDRGFTDTQYF
TGTGCCAGCAGTGATAGGGGGTTTACAGATACGCAGTATTTT
>TRBJ1-2|-|-|TRBV5-1
CASSLVTFGTIGGTSNYGYTF
TGCGCCAGCAGCTTGGTAACGTTTGGCACAATAGGGGGGACGTCTAACTATGGCTACACCTTC
>TRBJ1-2|-|-|TRBV11-3
CASSLGVFYGGYTF
TGTGCCAGCAGCTTAGGAGTATTCTATGGTGGCTACACCTTC
>TRBJ2-7|-|-|TRBV18
CASSPGKEQYF
TGTGCCAGCTCACCCGGTAAGGAGCAGTACTTC
>TRBJ1-1|-|-|TRBV18
CASSPNGAWDTEAFF
TGTGCCAGCTCACCTAACGGCGCCTGGGACACTGAAGCTTTCTTT
>TRBJ2-5|-|once|TRBV30
CAWKGISGETQYF
TGTGCCTGGAAGGGGATCTCGGGAGAGACCCAGTACTTC
>TRBJ1-4|-|-|TRBV6-5
CASSYLGEKLFF
TGTGCCAGCAGTTACCTTGGGGAAAAACTGTTTTTT
>TRBJ2-1|TRBD1|-|TRBV7-9
CASSLTGGPYNEQFF
TGTGCCAGCAGCTTAACAGGGGGACCCTACAATGAGCAGTTCTTC
>TRBJ2-7|TRBD1|-|TRBV7-2
CASSPRTGGGDEQYF
TGTGCCAGCAGCCCGAGGACAGGGGGAGGTGACGAGCAGTACTTC
>TRBJ2-1|TRBD1|-|TRBV6-5
CASSRDRVKNEQFF
TGTGCCAGCAGCCGGGACAGGGTAAAAAATGAGCAGTTCTTC
>TRBJ2-1|-|-|TRBV5-6
CASSLVATSSYNEQFF
TGTGCCAGCAGCTTGGTCGCGACTAGCTCCTACAATGAGCAGTTCTTC
>TRBJ2-2|-|-|TRBV19
CASSPWTDGELFF
TGTGCCAGTAGTCCCTGGACAGACGGGGAGCTGTTTTTT
>TRBJ1-1|-|once|TRBV2
CASLEGYTEAFF
TGTGCCAGCCTGGAGGGCTACACTGAAGCTTTCTTT
>TRBJ1-2|-|-|TRBV2
CASSGRPNYGYTF
TGTGCCAGCAGTGGAAGACCTAACTATGGCTACACCTTC
>TRBJ1-4|TRBD1|-|TRBV7-7
CASSTGTGGVSEKLFF
TGTGCCAGCAGCACCGGGACAGGGGGCGTAAGTGAAAAACTGTTTTTT
>TRBJ2-7|-|-|TRBV29-1
CSVEGGTPLEQYF
TGCAGCGTTGAGGGAGGGACACCTCTCGAGCAGTACTTC